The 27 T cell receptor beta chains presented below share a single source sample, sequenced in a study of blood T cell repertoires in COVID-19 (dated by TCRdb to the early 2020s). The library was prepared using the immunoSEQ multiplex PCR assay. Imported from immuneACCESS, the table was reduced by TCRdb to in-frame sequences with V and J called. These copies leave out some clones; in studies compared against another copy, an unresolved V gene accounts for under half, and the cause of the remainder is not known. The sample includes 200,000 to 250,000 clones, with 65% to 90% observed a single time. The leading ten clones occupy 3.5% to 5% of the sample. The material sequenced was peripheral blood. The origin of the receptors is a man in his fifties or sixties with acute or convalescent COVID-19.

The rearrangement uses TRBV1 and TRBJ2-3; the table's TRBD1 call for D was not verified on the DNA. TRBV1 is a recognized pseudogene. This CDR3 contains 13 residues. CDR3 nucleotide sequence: TGCACCAGCAAGACAGGGCGAGGCGATACGCAGTATTTT. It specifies CTSKTGRGDTQYF.

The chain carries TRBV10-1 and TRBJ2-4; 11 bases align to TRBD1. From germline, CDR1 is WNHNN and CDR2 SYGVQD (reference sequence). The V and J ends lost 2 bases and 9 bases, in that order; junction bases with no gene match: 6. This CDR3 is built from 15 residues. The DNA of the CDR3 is TGCGCCAGCAGTGAGGGCGTGGGGACAGGGGGCATTCAGTACTTC. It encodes CASSEGVGTGGIQYF.

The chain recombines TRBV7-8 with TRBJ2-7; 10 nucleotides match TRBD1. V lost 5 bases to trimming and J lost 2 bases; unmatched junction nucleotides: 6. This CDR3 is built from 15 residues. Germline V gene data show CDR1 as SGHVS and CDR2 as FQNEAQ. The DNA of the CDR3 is TGTGCCAGCAGCCCCGCGGGACAGGGGACCTACGAGCAGTACTTC. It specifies CASSPAGQGTYEQYF. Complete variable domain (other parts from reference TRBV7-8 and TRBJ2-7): GAGVSQSPRYKVAKRGQDVALRCDPISGHVSLFWYQQALGQGPEFLTYFQNEAQLDKSGLPSDRFFAERPEGSVSTLKIQRTQQEDSAVYLCASSPAGQGTYEQYFGPGTRLTVT.

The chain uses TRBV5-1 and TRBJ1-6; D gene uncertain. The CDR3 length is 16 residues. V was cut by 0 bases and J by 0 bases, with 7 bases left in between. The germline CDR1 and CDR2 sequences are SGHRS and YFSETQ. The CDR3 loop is CASSLGGSSYNSPLHF. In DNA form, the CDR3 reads TGCGCCAGCAGCTTGGGTGGCAGCTCCTATAATTCACCCCTCCACTTT.

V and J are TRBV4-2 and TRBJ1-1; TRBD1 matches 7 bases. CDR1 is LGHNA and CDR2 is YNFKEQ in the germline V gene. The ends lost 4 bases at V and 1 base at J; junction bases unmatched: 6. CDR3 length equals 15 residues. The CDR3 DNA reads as TGTGCCAGCAGCCTACGACAGGGAGGGAACACTGAAGCTTTCTTT. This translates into CASSLRQGGNTEAFF.

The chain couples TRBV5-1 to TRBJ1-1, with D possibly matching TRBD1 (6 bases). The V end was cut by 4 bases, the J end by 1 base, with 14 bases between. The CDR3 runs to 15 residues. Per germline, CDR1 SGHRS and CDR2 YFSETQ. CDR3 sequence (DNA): TGCGCCAGCAGCGGCCAGGGGCCAGGGAACACTGAAGCTTTCTTT. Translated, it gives CASSGQGPGNTEAFF.

The CDR3 DNA reads as TGTGCCAGCAGCCAAGGGGCAGGGGATCAGCCCCAGCATTTT. Its translation is CASSQGAGDQPQHF. The rearrangement uses TRBV3-1 (or the pseudogene TRBV3-2) and TRBJ1-5; a possible D gene is TRBD1 (6 bases). Trimming took off 1 base at V and 5 bases at J, with 9 bases between the two ends. CDR3 length: 14 residues. Germline assignment: CDR1 LGHDT and CDR2 YNNKEL (reference sequence).

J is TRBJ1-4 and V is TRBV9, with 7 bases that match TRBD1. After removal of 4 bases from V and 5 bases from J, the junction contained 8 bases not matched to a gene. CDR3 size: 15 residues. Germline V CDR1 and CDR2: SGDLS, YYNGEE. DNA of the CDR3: TGTGCCAGCAGCCCCCGACAGGGTGTAAATGAAAAACTGTTTTTT. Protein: CASSPRQGVNEKLFF.

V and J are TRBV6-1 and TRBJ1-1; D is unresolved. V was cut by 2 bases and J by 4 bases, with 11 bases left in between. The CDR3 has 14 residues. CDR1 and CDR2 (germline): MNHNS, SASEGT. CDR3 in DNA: TGTGCCAGCAGTGAATTAGGGAGAGGCACTGAAGCTTTCTTT. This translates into CASSELGRGTEAFF.

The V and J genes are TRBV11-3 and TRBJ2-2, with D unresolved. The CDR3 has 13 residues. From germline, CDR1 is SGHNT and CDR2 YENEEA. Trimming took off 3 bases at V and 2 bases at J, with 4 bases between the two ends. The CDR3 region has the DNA TGTGCCAGCAGCTTCCATAACACCGGGGAGCTGTTTTTT. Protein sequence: CASSFHNTGELFF.

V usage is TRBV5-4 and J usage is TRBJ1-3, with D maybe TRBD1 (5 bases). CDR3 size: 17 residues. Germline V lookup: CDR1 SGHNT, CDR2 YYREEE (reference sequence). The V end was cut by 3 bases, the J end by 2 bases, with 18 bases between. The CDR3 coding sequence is TGTGCCAGCAGCTCCACAGGCCTCCCGATAGCTGGAAACACCATATATTTT. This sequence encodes CASSSTGLPIAGNTIYF.

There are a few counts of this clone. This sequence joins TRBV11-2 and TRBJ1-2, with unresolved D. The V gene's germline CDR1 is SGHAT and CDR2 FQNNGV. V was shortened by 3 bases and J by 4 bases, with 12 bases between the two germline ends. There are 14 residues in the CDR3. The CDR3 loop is CASSFPREFYGYTF. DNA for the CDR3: TGTGCCAGCAGCTTTCCCCGGGAGTTCTATGGCTACACCTTC.

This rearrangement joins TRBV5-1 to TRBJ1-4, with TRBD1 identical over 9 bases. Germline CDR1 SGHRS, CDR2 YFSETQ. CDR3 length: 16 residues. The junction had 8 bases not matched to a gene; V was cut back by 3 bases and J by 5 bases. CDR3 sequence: CASSSTGQGRNEKLFF. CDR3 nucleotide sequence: TGCGCCAGCAGCTCAACGGGACAGGGCCGAAATGAAAAACTGTTTTTT. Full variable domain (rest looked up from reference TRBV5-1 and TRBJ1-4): KAGVTQTPRYLIKTRGQQVTLSCSPISGHRSVSWYQQTPGQGLQFLFEYFSETQRNKGNFPGRFSGRQFSNSRSEMNVSTLELGDSALYLCASSSTGQGRNEKLFFGSGTQLSVL.

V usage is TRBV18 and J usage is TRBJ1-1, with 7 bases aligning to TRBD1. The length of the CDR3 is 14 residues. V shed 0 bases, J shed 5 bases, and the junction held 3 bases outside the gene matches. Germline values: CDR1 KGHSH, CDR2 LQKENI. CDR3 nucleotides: TGTGCCAGCTCACCACCGGGACAGTCAACTGAAGCTTTCTTT. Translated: CASSPPGQSTEAFF.

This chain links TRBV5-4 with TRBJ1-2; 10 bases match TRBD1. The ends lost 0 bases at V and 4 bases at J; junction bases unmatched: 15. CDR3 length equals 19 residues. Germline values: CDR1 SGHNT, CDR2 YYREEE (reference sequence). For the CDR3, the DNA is TGTGCCAGCAGCTTGGCCTTGTACACCCGGGACAGGGGCCTCTATGGCTACACCTTC. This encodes CASSLALYTRDRGLYGYTF.

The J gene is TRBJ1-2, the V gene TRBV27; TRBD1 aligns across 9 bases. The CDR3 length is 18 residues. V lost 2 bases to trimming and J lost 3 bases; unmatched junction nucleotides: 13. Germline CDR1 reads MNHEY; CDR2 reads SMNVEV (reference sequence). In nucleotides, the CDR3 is TGTGCCAGCAGTTTAGAGAGCCGCCCGGGACAGGGATACTATGGCTACACCTTC. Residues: CASSLESRPGQGYYGYTF.

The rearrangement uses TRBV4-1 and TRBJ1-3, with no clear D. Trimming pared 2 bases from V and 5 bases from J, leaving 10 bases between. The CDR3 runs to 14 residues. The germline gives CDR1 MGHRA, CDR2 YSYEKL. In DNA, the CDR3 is TGCGCCAGCAGCCAAACCGACTCACGAAACACCATATATTTT. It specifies CASSQTDSRNTIYF.

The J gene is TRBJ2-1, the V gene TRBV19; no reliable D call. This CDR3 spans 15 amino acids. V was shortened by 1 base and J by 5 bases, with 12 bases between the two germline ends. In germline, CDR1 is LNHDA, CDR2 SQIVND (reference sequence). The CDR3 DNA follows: TGTGCCAGTAGTATAGGGTCAGGTAGGAACAATGAGCAGTTCTTC. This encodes CASSIGSGRNNEQFF. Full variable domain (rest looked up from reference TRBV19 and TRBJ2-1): DGGITQSPKYLFRKEGQNVTLSCEQNLNHDAMYWYRQDPGQGLRLIYYSQIVNDFQKGDIAEGYSVSREKKESFPLTVTSAQKNPTAFYLCASSIGSGRNNEQFFGPGTRLTVL.

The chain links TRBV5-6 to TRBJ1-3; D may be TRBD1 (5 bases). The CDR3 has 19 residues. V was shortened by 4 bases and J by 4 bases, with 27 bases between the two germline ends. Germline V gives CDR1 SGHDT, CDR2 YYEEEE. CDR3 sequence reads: CASSLTSYSDSIEGNTIYF. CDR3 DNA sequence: TGTGCCAGCAGCCTAACCTCGTATTCAGACAGTATCGAGGGAAACACCATATATTTT.

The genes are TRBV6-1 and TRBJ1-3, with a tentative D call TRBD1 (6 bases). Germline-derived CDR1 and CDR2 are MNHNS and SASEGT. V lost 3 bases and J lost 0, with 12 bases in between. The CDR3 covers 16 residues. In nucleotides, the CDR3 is TGTGCCAGCAGTGATGGGCCCAGGGGCTCTGGAAACACCATATATTTT. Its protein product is CASSDGPRGSGNTIYF.

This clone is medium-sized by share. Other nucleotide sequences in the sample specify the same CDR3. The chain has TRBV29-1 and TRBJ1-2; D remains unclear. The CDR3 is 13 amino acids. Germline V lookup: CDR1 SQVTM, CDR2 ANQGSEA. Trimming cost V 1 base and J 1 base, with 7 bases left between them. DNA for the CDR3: TGCAGCGTTGAAGGTGGCAGTAACTATGGCTACACCTTC. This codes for CSVEGGSNYGYTF.

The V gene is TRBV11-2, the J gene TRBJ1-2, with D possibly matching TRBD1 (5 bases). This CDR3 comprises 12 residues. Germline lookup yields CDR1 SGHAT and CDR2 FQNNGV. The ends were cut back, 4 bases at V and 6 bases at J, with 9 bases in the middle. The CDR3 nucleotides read TGTGCCAGCAGCTGGGACTCCAATGGCTACACCTTC. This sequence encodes CASSWDSNGYTF.

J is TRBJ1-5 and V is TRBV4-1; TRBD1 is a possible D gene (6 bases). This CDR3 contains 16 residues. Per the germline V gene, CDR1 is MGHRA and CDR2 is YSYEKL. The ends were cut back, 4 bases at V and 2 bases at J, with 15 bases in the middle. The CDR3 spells CASSPEGVYGNQPQHF. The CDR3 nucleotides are TGCGCCAGCAGCCCCGAGGGGGTATACGGCAATCAGCCCCAGCATTTT.

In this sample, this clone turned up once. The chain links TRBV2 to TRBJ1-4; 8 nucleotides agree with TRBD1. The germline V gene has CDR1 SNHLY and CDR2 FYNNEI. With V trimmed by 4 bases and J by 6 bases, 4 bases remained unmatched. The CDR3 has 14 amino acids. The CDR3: CASSVRTGYEKLFF. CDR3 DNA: TGTGCCAGCAGTGTGAGGACAGGGTATGAAAAACTGTTTTTT. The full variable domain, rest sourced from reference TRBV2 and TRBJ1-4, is EPEVTQTPSHQVTQMGQEVILRCVPISNHLYFYWYRQILGQKVEFLVSFYNNEISEKSEIFDDQFSVERPDGSNFTLKIRSTKLEDSAMYFCASSVRTGYEKLFFGSGTQLSVL.

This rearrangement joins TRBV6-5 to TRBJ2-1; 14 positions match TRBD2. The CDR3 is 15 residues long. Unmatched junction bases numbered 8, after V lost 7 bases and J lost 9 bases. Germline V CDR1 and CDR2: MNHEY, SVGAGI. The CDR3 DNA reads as TGTGCCAGCACTCCAACCGGGACTAGCGGGGGTGAGCAGTTCTTC. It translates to CASTPTGTSGGEQFF.

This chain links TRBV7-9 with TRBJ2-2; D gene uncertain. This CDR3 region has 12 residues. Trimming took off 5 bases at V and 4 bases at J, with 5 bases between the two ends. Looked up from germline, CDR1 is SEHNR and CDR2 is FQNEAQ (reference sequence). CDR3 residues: CASSAITGELFF. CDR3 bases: TGTGCCAGCAGCGCTATCACCGGGGAGCTGTTTTTT. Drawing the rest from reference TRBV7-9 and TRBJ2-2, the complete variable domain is DTGVSQNPRHKITKRGQNVTFRCDPISEHNRLYWYRQTLGQGPEFLTYFQNEAQLEKSRLLSDRFSAERPKGSFSTLEIQRTEQGDSAMYLCASSAITGELFFGEGSRLTVL.

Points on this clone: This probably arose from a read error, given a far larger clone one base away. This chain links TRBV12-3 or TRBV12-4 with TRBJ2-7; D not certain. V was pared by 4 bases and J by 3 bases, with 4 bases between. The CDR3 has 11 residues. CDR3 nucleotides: TGTGCCAGCAGTTACAGCTACGAGCAGTACTTC. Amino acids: CASSYSYEQYF.